Each of the 8 T cell receptor beta chains below was sequenced from the same sample in a study of Tregs in tolerant kidney transplant recipients. These receptors lack a known antigen. TCRdb's table, derived via immunoSEQ multiplex PCR, lists solely in-frame clones and lacks some. The profile covers tens of thousands of clones, with about 95% appearing a single time and more than 0.35% taken by the ten largest. Specimen: Tregs from blood cultured with allogeneic cells. The receptors stem from a human donor in good health.

The chain joins TRBV5-6 to TRBJ1-6; 7 bases are a match to TRBD1. This CDR3 has 16 amino acids. With V trimmed by 4 bases and J by 7 bases, 11 bases remained unmatched. Germline V lookup: CDR1 SGHDT, CDR2 YYEEEE. The DNA of the CDR3 is TGTGCCAGCAGCCCCTTGACAGGGACGATCAATTCACCCCTCCACTTT. This translates into CASSPLTGTINSPLHF.

The V gene is TRBV18, the J gene TRBJ2-3; D is tentatively TRBD1 or TRBD2 (5 bases each). CDR1 is KGHSH, CDR2 LQKENI, per germline. Trimming left V 1 base short and J 6 bases short, with 20 bases between. The CDR3 totals 17 residues. The CDR3 here is CASSPLNPGTPTDTQYF. The CDR3 nucleotides are TGTGCCAGCTCACCACTTAATCCGGGGACCCCCACGGATACGCAGTATTTT. The variable domain in full, completed from reference TRBV18 and TRBJ2-3, reads NAGVMQNPRHLVRRRGQEARLRCSPMKGHSHVYWYRQLPEEGLKFMVYLQKENIIDESGMPKERFSAEFPKEGPSILRIQQVVRGDSAAYFCASSPLNPGTPTDTQYFGPGTRLTVL.

The chain uses TRBV11-2 and TRBJ1-2; D gene uncertain. Per the germline V gene, CDR1 is SGHAT and CDR2 is FQNNGV. The CDR3 contains 12 residues. Trimming stripped 1 base from V and 4 bases from J, with 4 bases between. DNA for the CDR3: TGTGCCAGCAGCTTAGTCTCCTATGGCTACACCTTC. Its protein product is CASSLVSYGYTF.

The chain carries TRBV10-3 and TRBJ2-7, with 8 positions matching TRBD2. This CDR3 has 15 residues. Per germline, CDR1 ENHRY and CDR2 SYGVKD. Trimming at V came to 10 bases and at J to 1 base, leaving 12 bases not matched to a gene. CDR3 DNA: TGTGCCACCTGCCTGCTAGCGGGCCCTTCCTACGAGCAGTACTTC. It encodes CATCLLAGPSYEQYF.

The chain links TRBV4-1 to TRBJ2-1, with unresolved D. Between the trimmed V and J ends, which lost 5 bases and 1 base, there was a span of 15 bases. Germline loops: CDR1 MGHRA, CDR2 YSYEKL. This CDR3 has 16 residues. As DNA, the CDR3 is TGCGCCAGCAGCTTCGATAGGGTTCCATCCTACAATGAGCAGTTCTTC. Residues: CASSFDRVPSYNEQFF.

In this sample, this clone turned up once. The chain joins TRBV18 to TRBJ1-2; TRBD1 is a possible D gene (6 bases). The germline V gene encodes CDR1 KGHSH and CDR2 LQKENI. Deletions cut 0 bases from V and 7 bases from J, with 9 bases between. The CDR3 totals 13 residues. CDR3 bases: TGTGCCAGCTCACCACCTGGACAGAGTGGCTACACCTTC. Translated, it gives CASSPPGQSGYTF.

The V call is TRBV7-8, the J call TRBJ1-5, with 7 bases lining up with TRBD1. The CDR3 totals 16 residues. CDR1 and CDR2 from the germline V gene are SGHVS and FQNEAQ. V lost 0 bases and J lost 2; bases outside the gene matches: 4. The CDR3 reads CASSLAQRGRNQPQHF. The DNA for the CDR3 is TGTGCCAGCAGCTTAGCGCAGAGGGGGCGCAATCAGCCCCAGCATTTT.

V is TRBV11-2 and J is TRBJ2-2; D perhaps matches TRBD2 (7 bases). The CDR3 consists of 15 residues. The germline CDR1 and CDR2 sequences are SGHAT and FQNNGV. Trimming shortened V by 3 bases and J by 6 bases, and 14 bases separated the two germline ends. CDR3 sequence reads: CASSLGGRQAGELFF. DNA for the CDR3: TGTGCCAGCAGCTTGGGGGGGCGGCAGGCCGGGGAGCTGTTTTTT. Full variable domain (outside the CDR3, taken from reference TRBV11-2 and TRBJ2-2): EAGVAQSPRYKIIEKRQSVAFWCNPISGHATLYWYQQILGQGPKLLIQFQNNGVVDDSQLPKDRFSAERLKGVDSTLKIQPAKLEDSAVYLCASSLGGRQAGELFFGEGSRLTVL.